A selection of T cell receptor beta chains follows, all from one sample in a study of T cells in Graves' hyperthyroidism and ophthalmopathy. One entry per CDR3 protein, called by TCRdb with MiXCR from the multiplex PCR reads. This table holds approximately 740,000 distinct CDR3 sequences, around 15% found once. Source material: blood. Every receptor here comes from a woman younger than 35 with Graves' hyperthyroidism. Each CDR3 is given with its conserved first and last residue. The D gene is left open where the match is weak. Clone size is stated in some rows and not others, as once, few, many or a class when expanded.

.,TRBD2,TRBV20-1,TRBJ2-1,CSALSSGSSYNEQFF,TGCAGTGCCCTATCTAGCGGGAGCTCCTACAATGAGCAGTTCTTC
.,TRBD1,TRBV5-1,TRBJ2-7,CASSTGTGDYEQYF,TGCGCCAGCAGCACGGGGACAGGGGACTACGAGCAGTACTTC
many,.,TRBV30,TRBJ2-1,CAWSVVVSEQFF,TGTGCCTGGAGCGTTGTAGTATCTGAGCAGTTCTTC
many,TRBD2,TRBV5-1,TRBJ2-7,CASSLLAGGSYEQYF,TGCGCCAGCAGCTTGTTAGCGGGGGGATCCTACGAGCAGTACTTC
.,.,TRBV7-9,TRBJ1-2,CASSLGVQGAYGYTF,TGTGCCAGCAGTTTGGGGGTGCAGGGTGCCTATGGCTACACCTTC
once,.,TRBV28,TRBJ2-1,CASRRLVGYNEQFF,TGTGCCAGCAGAAGACTAGTGGGCTACAATGAGCAGTTCTTC
few,TRBD2,TRBV20-1,TRBJ2-2,CSAKGLAPELFF,TGCAGTGCTAAAGGACTAGCGCCAGAGCTGTTTTTT
few,TRBD2,TRBV6-1,TRBJ2-2,CASSVPGLAGDTGELFF,TGTGCCAGCAGTGTCCCCGGACTAGCGGGGGACACCGGGGAGCTGTTTTTT
.,.,TRBV7-9,TRBJ1-4,CASSRRGRRATNEKLFF,TGTGCCAGCAGCCGTAGAGGCAGGCGGGCAACTAATGAAAAACTGTTTTTT
few,.,TRBV10-2,TRBJ2-5,CASSETPEETQYF,TGCGCCAGCAGTGAGACTCCCGAAGAGACCCAGTACTTC
few,TRBD2,TRBV29-1,TRBJ2-3,CSVEGAGGPADTQYF,TGCAGCGTCGAAGGGGCGGGAGGGCCGGCAGATACGCAGTATTTT
many,.,TRBV30,TRBJ1-1,CAWSKDSLILSAAFF,TGTGCCTGGAGTAAGGACAGTCTTATACTCTCGGCCGCTTTCTTT
many,.,TRBV7-9,TRBJ2-1,CASSSRLGDEQFF,TGTGCCAGCAGCTCCAGACTAGGGGATGAGCAGTTCTTC